This T cell receptor (beta chain) was sequenced for a study of T cells in Graves' hyperthyroidism and ophthalmopathy. Across the study: Peripheral blood samples were taken at initial diagnosis, prior to any treatment. General study results and limits: Ophthalmopathy could be told apart from stable hyperthyroidism with a 13 V-J model.

Diagnoses used clinical symptoms, serum thyroxine and TRAb, thyroid ultrasound and orbital computed tomography. The CDR3 is 17 residues long. The V gene end was trimmed by 5 bases and the J gene end by 8 bases; junction bases not matched to a gene: 17. Germline V lookup: CDR1 SGHVS, CDR2 FQNEAQ. Amplification yielded TCR beta CDR3 regions, with RNA transcripts as the source. The HTBI primer set was used in a first-round RT-PCR of the TCR CDR3. Each CDR3 protein gets one entry after TCRdb re-called the multiplex PCR reads with MiXCR. This sample has a few hundred thousand distinct CDR3 sequences, with roughly 23% found just once. Note on this clonotype: Its antigen remains unknown.

Source material: blood. This receptor was identified in a woman between 50 and 59 years old with Graves' hyperthyroidism. The chain has TRBV7-8 and TRBJ1-2, with 10 bases fitting TRBD1. The CDR3 is CASSRQRDRGRRRGYTF. The CDR3 DNA is TGTGCCAGCAGCCGACAGCGCGACAGGGGGCGAAGAAGGGGCTACACCTTC.